The 26 T cell receptor beta chains in this list originate from one sample, sequenced in a study of T cells in Graves' hyperthyroidism and ophthalmopathy. Researchers amplified the TCR beta CDR3 regions from RNA transcripts. HTBI primers were used for first-round RT-PCR of the TCR CDR3. Each CDR3 protein is one row after TCRdb ran MiXCR on the multiplex PCR reads. This sample carries 700,000 or so distinct CDR3 sequences, roughly 17% of them seen once, and the ten largest clones take about 8.4%. Sequenced input: blood. Receptors were obtained from a man aged 18 to 35 with Graves' hyperthyroidism.

This clonotype occurred many times. The J gene is TRBJ2-3, the V gene TRBV2; D not resolved. The germline gives CDR1 SNHLY, CDR2 FYNNEI. Trimming removed 11 bases from V and 2 bases from J, with 14 bases in between. CDR3 length equals 13 residues. In DNA form, the CDR3 reads TGTGCCTCCCAGCCCTTAACCACAGATACGCAGTATTTT. This gives the protein CASQPLTTDTQYF.

In its sample, this clonotype was seen many times. The V gene is TRBV7-9, the J gene TRBJ1-5; D is possibly TRBD1 (5 bases). This CDR3 spans 14 amino acids. V was pared by 5 bases and J by 6 bases, with 14 bases between. In germline, CDR1 is SEHNR, CDR2 FQNEAQ (reference sequence). The CDR3 sequence is CASSPSQGAQPQHF. In DNA, the CDR3 is TGTGCCAGCAGCCCCTCCCAAGGGGCTCAGCCCCAGCATTTT.

This clonotype has at least ten counts. The chain has TRBV28 and TRBJ2-7; possible D gene TRBD2, 5 bases. The CDR3 has 12 residues. Germline-derived CDR1 and CDR2 are MDHEN and SYDVKM. V was pared by 7 bases and J by 0 bases, with 7 bases between. CDR3 nucleotides: TGTGCCAGCACCCGGGGCTCCTACGAGCAGTACTTC. This gives the protein CASTRGSYEQYF.

This chain links TRBV20-1 with TRBJ2-3, with 8 bases matching TRBD2. Unmatched junction bases numbered 7, after V lost 6 bases and J lost 2 bases. Germline V lookup: CDR1 DFQATT, CDR2 SNEGSKA (reference sequence). This CDR3 is 14 amino acids long. The CDR3 region is CSAAGTRNTDTQYF. CDR3 DNA: TGCAGTGCCGCCGGGACTAGGAACACAGATACGCAGTATTTT.

This clonotype was picked up a small number of times. The chain recombines TRBV20-1 with TRBJ2-6; 7 nucleotides align to TRBD1. CDR1 and CDR2 (germline): DFQATT, SNEGSKA (reference sequence). The trim removed 5 bases at V and 0 bases at J, leaving 10 bases unmatched. CDR3 length: 17 amino acids. This chain's CDR3 is CSAGKGAPNSGANVLTF. The CDR3 nucleotides are TGCAGTGCTGGAAAGGGGGCGCCGAACTCTGGGGCCAACGTCCTGACTTTC.

This chain connects TRBV28 to TRBJ1-2, with TRBD1 matching 8 bases. Per the germline V gene, CDR1 is MDHEN and CDR2 is SYDVKM. J was trimmed by 1 base and V by 4 bases; bases with no gene match: 5. The CDR3 has 15 residues. As DNA, the CDR3 is TGTGCCAGCAGTTCTAGGACAGGGTTTAACTATGGCTACACCTTC. Translated, it gives CASSSRTGFNYGYTF.

Points on this clonotype: A much larger clone differs from this one at a single base, so this may be a read error. This chain links TRBV24-1 with TRBJ1-1, with D unresolved. The CDR3 runs to 13 residues. Germline CDR1 is KGHDR and CDR2 is SFDVKD. CDR3 sequence reads: CATSDPTNTEALF. The CDR3 DNA follows: TGTGCCACCAGTGACCCGACGAACACTGAAGCTCTCTTT.

V and J are TRBV14 and TRBJ2-1; D uncertain. The CDR3 contains 12 residues. From germline, CDR1 is SGHDN and CDR2 FVKESK. V lost 4 bases and J 7 bases, leaving 8 bases between the germline ends. CDR3 coding DNA: TGTGCCAGCAGCCGGCTAAGGAATGAGCAGTTCTTC. Its translation is CASSRLRNEQFF.

This clonotype was counted many times. V gene TRBV20-1 combines with J gene TRBJ2-3; the D gene is possibly TRBD1 (5 bases). The germline CDR1 and CDR2 sequences are DFQATT and SNEGSKA (reference sequence). Trimming took 5 bases from V and 2 from J, leaving 11 bases between them. The CDR3 runs to 13 residues. The CDR3 reads CSAPDKYTDTQYF. CDR3 bases: TGCAGTGCTCCGGACAAATACACAGATACGCAGTATTTT.

This clonotype occurred many times. The rearrangement joins TRBV28 to TRBJ2-7; a weak D match, TRBD2 (6 bases). The germline V gene has CDR1 MDHEN and CDR2 SYDVKM. The CDR3 is made up of 17 amino acids. The V end was cut by 3 bases, the J end by 1 base, with 19 bases between. DNA for the CDR3: TGTGCCAGCAGTTTTTTAGGATCGGACGGGGGATCCTACGAGCAGTACTTC. Protein: CASSFLGSDGGSYEQYF.

The table lists this clonotype with a few counts. The rearrangement uses TRBV11-2 and TRBJ2-5; D perhaps matches TRBD1 (6 bases). Per the germline V gene, CDR1 is SGHAT and CDR2 is FQNNGV. The CDR3 is made up of 16 amino acids. With 1 base removed from V and 2 bases from J, the gap between germline ends came to 14 bases. The CDR3 DNA is TGTGCCAGCAGCTTAGCACAGGGAGTAGGGCAAGAGACCCAGTACTTC. Protein product: CASSLAQGVGQETQYF.

Comment on this clonotype: The junction differs from germline at one of its ends, possibly a read error. The chain recombines TRBV9 with TRBJ2-7; perhaps TRBD2 as D (6 bases). Per the germline V gene, CDR1 is SGDLS and CDR2 is YYNGEE. There are 15 residues in the CDR3. In DNA form, the CDR3 reads TGTGCCAGCAGCGTTACCGGGACTGCAGCCTACGTGCAGTACTTC. Translated: CASSVTGTAAYVQYF.

This clonotype was seen only a few times. V is TRBV11-1 and J is TRBJ2-5; D could derive from TRBD1 or TRBD2 (6 bases each). The CDR3 length is 15 residues. Trimming stripped 5 bases from V and 4 bases from J, with 17 bases between. CDR1 and CDR2 (germline): SGHAT, FQDESV (reference sequence). CDR3 in amino acids: CASSARDEGGETQYF. The CDR3 nucleotides read TGTGCCAGCAGCGCCCGGGACGAGGGGGGAGAGACCCAGTACTTC.

This clonotype was seen only a few times. The V gene is TRBV4-1, the J gene TRBJ2-7; D may be TRBD1 (6 bases). Germline-derived CDR1 and CDR2 are MGHRA and YSYEKL. The CDR3 totals 14 residues. Trimming took 5 bases from V and 3 from J, leaving 14 bases between them. The CDR3 DNA reads as TGCGCCAGCAGCTCCTTCCAGGGGCTCTACGAGCAGTACTTC. This encodes CASSSFQGLYEQYF.

The chain has TRBV3-1 and TRBJ1-2; tentative D call: TRBD1 (5 bases). Trimming left V 0 bases short and J 6 bases short, with 11 bases between. The CDR3 loop spans 14 amino acids. Germline V gives CDR1 LGHDT, CDR2 YNNKEL (reference sequence). In DNA form, the CDR3 reads TGTGCCAGCAGCCAAGACTGGAGGGGTCATGGCTACACCTTC. Amino acids: CASSQDWRGHGYTF.

This clonotype was counted ten times or more. V usage is TRBV27 and J usage is TRBJ1-6, with D possibly being TRBD1 (5 bases). Deletions cut 4 bases from V and 9 bases from J, with 19 bases between. CDR3 length: 16 amino acids. From germline, CDR1 is MNHEY and CDR2 SMNVEV (reference sequence). The CDR3 sequence: CASSWTGTPAGSPLHF. The CDR3 bases are TGTGCCAGCAGTTGGACCGGGACCCCAGCGGGTTCACCCCTCCACTTT.

The chain joins TRBV7-8 to TRBJ2-7; 10 positions agree with TRBD1. This CDR3 comprises 15 residues. V lost 2 bases and J lost 3; bases outside the gene matches: 4. Germline lookup yields CDR1 SGHVS and CDR2 FQNEAQ. The CDR3 is CASSLPRTGGYEQYF. CDR3 nucleotide sequence: TGTGCCAGCAGCTTACCAAGGACAGGGGGCTACGAGCAGTACTTC.

In its sample, this clonotype was seen a few times. V gene TRBV27 combines with J gene TRBJ2-2; tentatively, D is TRBD1 (5 bases). The CDR3 covers 14 residues. The germline V gene has CDR1 MNHEY and CDR2 SMNVEV (reference sequence). The V and J ends lost 4 bases and 11 bases respectively, with 17 bases between them. The CDR3 loop reads CASSSRQTPAELFF. The CDR3 coding sequence is TGTGCCAGCAGTTCCCGACAGACACCGGCAGAGCTGTTTTTT.

The chain employs TRBV7-2 and TRBJ1-1, with D possibly being TRBD1 (6 bases). The V gene's germline CDR1 is SGHTA and CDR2 FQGNSA. The CDR3 has 15 residues. The V end lost 4 bases, the J end lost 0 bases, and 12 bases lay between the germline ends. CDR3 residues: CASSWLGGLNTEAFF. Here the CDR3 DNA reads TGTGCCAGCAGCTGGCTTGGGGGCTTGAACACTGAAGCTTTCTTT.

This clonotype was seen only a few times. CDR3 DNA sequence: TGTGCCAGTAGTGCAGACAGGGACGGCACAGATACGCAGTATTTT. It encodes CASSADRDGTDTQYF. V usage is TRBV19 and J usage is TRBJ2-3; 7 positions match TRBD1. This CDR3 has 15 amino acids. Germline V gene sequence: CDR1 LNHDA, CDR2 SQIVND (reference sequence). The trim removed 5 bases at V and 1 base at J, leaving 6 bases unmatched.

This clonotype has a count of ten or more. This rearrangement joins TRBV28 to TRBJ2-5, with D perhaps TRBD1 (6 bases). Trimming removed 6 bases at V and 6 bases at J, with 20 bases between. CDR1 MDHEN and CDR2 SYDVKM come from the germline V gene. The CDR3 runs 15 residues. The CDR3 region is CASSLLGGAVKTQYF. The CDR3 nucleotides are TGTGCCAGCAGCCTTCTAGGGGGTGCAGTAAAGACCCAGTACTTC.

In this sample, this clonotype turned up a few times. The chain employs TRBV9 and TRBJ2-1; D is perhaps TRBD1 (6 bases). Per germline, CDR1 SGDLS and CDR2 YYNGEE. V lost 4 bases and J lost 7, with 21 bases in between. This CDR3 has 16 amino acids. The CDR3: CASSSWGRGAMNEQFF. The CDR3 DNA reads TGTGCCAGCAGCTCCTGGGGGCGTGGGGCCATGAATGAGCAGTTCTTC. Combining the CDR3 with reference TRBV9 and TRBJ2-1 gives the whole variable domain DSGVTQTPKHLITATGQRVTLRCSPRSGDLSVYWYQQSLDQGLQFLIQYYNGEERAKGNILERFSAQQFPDLHSELNLSSLELGDSALYFCASSSWGRGAMNEQFFGPGTRLTVL.

The table lists this clonotype with many counts. This chain joins TRBV12-3 or TRBV12-4 and TRBJ2-7; D gene uncertain. The V gene lost 2 bases and the J gene lost 1 base, with 6 bases spanning the gap. This CDR3 region has 13 residues. The DNA of the CDR3 is TGTGCCAGCAGTTTACCAGCATCCTACGAGCAGTACTTC. Translation gives CASSLPASYEQYF.

This clonotype has ten or more counts. V gene TRBV6-5 combines with J gene TRBJ2-1; D remains unclear. CDR1 is MNHEY, CDR2 SVGAGI, per germline. This CDR3 comprises 15 residues. Trimming removed 4 bases from V and 6 bases from J, with 16 bases in between. This CDR3 reads CASSSLGYSGNEQFF. CDR3 nucleotide sequence: TGTGCCAGCAGTTCCCTCGGGTACTCTGGCAATGAGCAGTTCTTC.

Many counts were recorded for this clonotype. The J gene is TRBJ2-7, the V gene TRBV20-1; D gene uncertain. CDR1 is DFQATT and CDR2 is SNEGSKA in the germline V gene (reference sequence). V dropped 3 bases and J dropped 2 bases, with 5 bases sitting between them. The CDR3 runs 11 residues. CDR3 amino acids: CSARTTYEQYF. In DNA form, the CDR3 reads TGCAGTGCTAGGACAACCTACGAGCAGTACTTC.

In the case of this clonotype: With a much larger clone just one base away, this may be a read error. The chain links TRBV7-8 to TRBJ2-6, with D unclear. The CDR3 spans 17 residues. Trimming removed 2 bases at V and 2 bases at J, with 13 bases between. From germline, CDR1 is SGHVS and CDR2 FQNEAQ. The CDR3 DNA is TGTGCCAGCAGCTTAACGCGGCAGTTAGCTGGGGCCAACGTCCTGACTTTC. Its translation is CASSLTRQLAGANVLTF.